This TCR beta chain appears in the sequencing data of a study of blood T cell repertoires in COVID-19. Background on the study: Both acute and convalescent COVID-19 samples were obtained from the United States, Italy and Spain. PBMCs, B-cell-depleted T cells, or T cells were the source of the cDNA or gDNA that made up the material.

In the source study's methods: Amplifying reference gene primers gave estimates of nucleated cell counts. Profiling relied on immunoSEQ multiplex PCR, and the TCRdb table lists in-frame clones only, not all of them. V, J and clone size derive from that table, while D and trimming were established from the DNA sequence. The sample comprises about 86,000 clones, 70% to 90% of which are singletons, and 3.4% rests with the top ten. Germline trimming cut 0 bases from V and 7 bases from J; bases unmatched to any gene: 1. Germline-derived CDR1 and CDR2 are LGHNA and YSLEER. The CDR3 is 15 amino acids. The V call is TRBV4-3, the J call TRBJ1-4, with 11 bases identical to TRBD1. The clonotype was recovered from a man aged 50-59 years with acute or convalescent COVID-19. The sequencing sample was made of peripheral blood. This chain's CDR3 is CASSQEGQGVEKLFF. Written as DNA, the CDR3 is TGCGCCAGCAGCCAAGAGGGACAGGGGGTTGAAAAACTGTTTTTT.